This entry lists 12 T cell receptor beta chains sequenced from one sample in a study of CD8 T cells in ankylosing spondylitis (dated by TCRdb to about 2017). The method behind the library was 5' RACE. The sequencer was an Illumina HiSeq 2500. TCRdb cleaned the public reads at Q25 with fastp, built clones with MiXCR and kept in-frame beta chains. Rows merge per CDR3 protein into single entries with the most common DNA and genes. The sample yields under 200,000 distinct CDR3 sequences; 11% were counted once. Of the sample, roughly 29% falls within the top ten clones. Sequencing was carried out using blood, either unsorted or a sorted T cell fraction (not recorded which). The receptor source for this set is a male donor with ankylosing spondylitis or in good health (not recorded which).

This clonotype was counted many times. The chain uses TRBV7-8 and TRBJ1-4; D ambiguous. CDR1 and CDR2 from the germline V gene are SGHVS and FQNEAQ. The V end lost 1 base, the J end lost 5 bases, and 2 bases lay between the germline ends. The CDR3 extends over 12 amino acids. The CDR3 loop reads CASSLDNEKLFF. Written as DNA, the CDR3 is TGTGCCAGCAGCTTAGACAATGAAAAACTGTTTTTT.

This clonotype was seen many times. The chain combines TRBV18 with TRBJ1-2; the D gene is possibly TRBD1 (5 bases). CDR3 length equals 15 residues. The V gene's germline CDR1 is KGHSH and CDR2 LQKENI. The V end was cut by 6 bases, the J end by 4 bases, with 18 bases between. In DNA form, the CDR3 reads TGTGCCAGCTCCCGGGGACCGACAGAACTCTATGGCTACACCTTC. This encodes CASSRGPTELYGYTF.

The chain couples TRBV7-2 to TRBJ1-4; TRBD1 might be the D (5 bases). V dropped 2 bases and J dropped 3 bases, with 16 bases sitting between them. Germline-derived CDR1 and CDR2 are SGHTA and FQGNSA. This CDR3 has 17 amino acids. The CDR3 reads CASSLWSLGRPNEKLFF. The CDR3 DNA reads as TGTGCCAGCAGCTTATGGTCTTTGGGACGCCCTAATGAAAAACTGTTTTTT.

On this clonotype: It may be a read error: a sequence one base away is much more abundant. The gene calls are TRBV5-1 and TRBJ1-2, with 8 bases fitting TRBD1. From germline, CDR1 is SGHRS and CDR2 YFSETQ. CDR3 size: 14 residues. The CDR3 DNA reads TGCGTCAGCAGCTTGGACAGGGTTGGCTATGGCTACACCTTC. Protein sequence: CVSSLDRVGYGYTF.

On this clonotype itself: A much larger clone lies a single base off, so this may be a read error. The rearrangement uses TRBV29-1 and TRBJ2-1; no firm D call. Trimming cost V 7 bases and J 5 bases, with 15 bases left between them. There are 13 residues in the CDR3. Germline CDR1 SQVTM, CDR2 ANQGSEA. The CDR3, as DNA: TGCAGCGCCCTACAGAGTTTGGACAATGAGCAGTTCTTC. Translating it yields CSALQSLDNEQFF.

This clonotype was counted at least ten times. The genes are TRBV3-1 and TRBJ1-6, with D unresolved. Trimming left V 5 bases short and J 8 bases short, with 7 bases between. The V gene's germline CDR1 is LGHDT and CDR2 YNNKEL (reference sequence). This CDR3 is built from 12 residues. CDR3 bases: TGTGCCAGCAGCAGACAAGATTCACCCCTCCACTTT. It encodes CASSRQDSPLHF.

With regard to this clonotype: Since a much larger clone is just one base distant, this may be a read error. The chain uses TRBV24-1 and TRBJ2-1; 7 bases are shared with TRBD1. V shed 4 bases and J 7 bases; nucleotides not matched to a gene: 6. The CDR3 runs to 14 residues. Germline lookup yields CDR1 KGHDR and CDR2 SFDVKD. The CDR3 DNA reads TGTGCCACCAGTGACTCATCACAGGGGAATGAGCAGTTCTTC. It specifies CATSDSSQGNEQFF.

The V gene is TRBV5-1, the J gene TRBJ2-3; D is ambiguous. Looked up from germline, CDR1 is SGHRS and CDR2 is YFSETQ. The CDR3 runs 15 residues. The V and J ends lost 0 bases and 2 bases respectively, with 10 bases between them. CDR3 in DNA: TGCGCCAGCAGCTTGGATGGTGGGTTCACAGATACGCAGTATTTT. Translation gives CASSLDGGFTDTQYF.

This clonotype appeared many times. The rearrangement links TRBV29-1 to TRBJ2-5; 8 bases fit TRBD1. Per germline, CDR1 SQVTM and CDR2 ANQGSEA. Trimming removed 4 bases from V and 1 base from J; junction bases left unmatched: 5. CDR3 length: 14 residues. In DNA, the CDR3 is TGCAGCGTTGGATACAGGGGGATCCAAGAGACCCAGTACTTC. It codes for CSVGYRGIQETQYF.

The table lists this clonotype with many counts. This sequence joins TRBV28 and TRBJ2-3, with D uncertain. The V gene lost 5 bases and the J gene lost 8 bases, with 14 bases spanning the gap. The CDR3 is 13 residues long. Germline lookup yields CDR1 MDHEN and CDR2 SYDVKM. For the CDR3, the DNA is TGTGCCAGCAGTAAAGATGTCCGTTTTACGCAGTATTTT. Protein sequence: CASSKDVRFTQYF.

This clonotype was recorded at least ten times. V is TRBV7-2 and J is TRBJ2-3; TRBD2 aligns across 8 bases. The CDR3 loop spans 15 amino acids. Trimming took 4 bases from V and 3 from J; bases not matched to a gene: 6. Germline lookup yields CDR1 SGHTA and CDR2 FQGNSA. The CDR3 nucleotides read TGTGCCAGCAGCTGGGTAGCGGGGTCAACAGATACGCAGTATTTT. Its translation is CASSWVAGSTDTQYF.

V and J are TRBV11-1 and TRBJ2-1; 8 nucleotides align to TRBD2. The CDR3 has 18 residues. Per germline, CDR1 SGHAT and CDR2 FQDESV (reference sequence). V lost 1 base, J lost 0 bases, and 8 bases stayed unmatched. CDR3 sequence (DNA): TGTGCCAGCAGCTTAGGAGCGGACGGGAGGGGCTCCTACAATGAGCAGTTCTTC. Translated, it gives CASSLGADGRGSYNEQFF. The full variable domain, rest sourced from reference TRBV11-1 and TRBJ2-1, is EAEVAQSPRYKITEKSQAVAFWCDPISGHATLYWYRQILGQGPELLVQFQDESVVDDSQLPKDRFSAERLKGVDSTLKIQPAELGDSAMYLCASSLGADGRGSYNEQFFGPGTRLTVL.